This entry lists 3 T cell receptor beta chains sequenced from one sample in a study of vaccination and CD4 T cells after COVID-19. Sequenced with the Oncomine TCR Beta short-read assay was DNA taken from cultured CD4+ T cells. TCRdb ran MiXCR on the PCR reads and lists one entry per CDR3 protein. The table shows roughly 7,400 distinct CDR3 sequences, with 41% occurring only once. As to treatment: roughly 11-day PBMC culture with coronavirus spike peptide pools or control peptides (ViraFEST assay). From the unexposed donor, CD4+ T cells were collected ahead of the COVID-19 pandemic (2011-2018). These receptors' antigens are unknown. Sequenced input: CD4+ T cells from blood, cultured in vitro. Receptor source: a human donor in good health.

This clonotype has just a few counts. The chain combines TRBV6-1 with TRBJ1-2; D gene ambiguous. The germline CDR1 and CDR2 sequences are MNHNS and SASEGT. This CDR3 spans 14 amino acids. V gave up 7 bases and J gave up 4 bases, with 16 bases separating them. Here the CDR3 DNA reads TGTGCCAGCACCTCTGACATCGGAGGCTATGGCTACACCTTC. This gives the protein CASTSDIGGYGYTF.

This clonotype was recorded a few times. The chain couples TRBV6-4 to TRBJ1-1; D remains unclear. Germline V lookup: CDR1 MRHNA, CDR2 SNTAGT. Deletions cut 0 bases from V and 2 bases from J, with 4 bases between. The CDR3 spans 13 residues. CDR3 sequence (DNA): TGTGCCAGCAGTGACTCTGACAACACTGAAGCTTTCTTT. It specifies CASSDSDNTEAFF.

This chain joins TRBV6-1 and TRBJ2-7; weak D call: TRBD1 (5 bases). CDR3 length: 12 amino acids. V gave up 5 bases and J gave up 5 bases, with 10 bases separating them. Germline loops: CDR1 MNHNS, CDR2 SASEGT. The CDR3 protein is CASSKTANEQYF. In DNA, the CDR3 is TGTGCCAGCAGTAAGACAGCTAACGAGCAGTACTTC.